This record looks at one T cell receptor beta chain sequence and its context. This clonotype was observed a handful of times. What antigen it recognizes has not been identified. Qualities for individual bases were not recorded, and no much larger clone is one base off. All donors were healthy Caucasians. Three pairs of female monozygotic twins, all aged roughly 18 to 29 years, were included in the twin cohort. RNA for TCR libraries was isolated from peripheral blood mononuclear cells. There are 15 amino acids in the CDR3, from cysteine to phenylalanine inclusive. The entry retains the CDR3 DNA only, 45 bases that are in frame from base 1. V is cut by 5 bases and J by 8 bases, and the space between the germline ends is 23 bases. The germline V gene (reference sequence) sets CDR1 to DFQATT and CDR2 to SNEGSKA. The sample is drawn from a study of identical twins (TCRdb year 2016). Background for the entire study: To test whether fetal clonotypes persist, the study used deep sequencing on TCR alpha and beta repertoires from monozygotic twins, unrelated adults of various ages, and cord blood. Replicate twin experiments were performed at different times using different library preparation protocols to rule out contamination. Beyond this particular receptor, the publication reports: Compared with coincidental sharing between unrelated individuals, out-of-frame TCR alpha sequences shared between twins had an excess of sequences with low generation probability. Zero-insertion analyses could be partly confounded by invariant T cells such as MAIT and iNKT, though diverse VJ usage argued against such confounding for most clonotypes. The excess sharing between twins in beta out-of-frame sequences was weaker because fewer shared sequences reduced the signal-to-noise ratio. In monozygotic twins, out-of-frame TCR alpha sharing was systematically underestimated by recombination models, although the models agreed with sharing between unrelated individuals. Abundant cord blood beta clonotypes had fewer insertions, young adult naive repertoires showed a similar but weaker trend, and memory repertoires showed no such trend. Because the same donors could not be followed over many years, the conclusions depended on cross-sectional statistical analysis.

Libraries were constructed by 5' RACE. These reads were obtained on an Illumina HiSeq 2000. Template switching added a universal primer binding site, and the final cDNA carried a unique molecular identifier that allowed TCR cDNA molecules to be counted accurately. First-strand cDNA for TCR alpha and beta chains was synthesized from specific primers in the conserved constant-segment region. Each cDNA library was double barcoded, with a SMART-Mk sample barcode plus Illumina barcodes, to control for contamination. TruSeq adapter sequences along with Illumina sample barcodes were introduced in two successive PCR steps. The TCR alpha and beta cDNA libraries were sequenced on the Illumina HiSeq platform using custom primers. The study's own analysis went as follows. Unique molecular identifiers were extracted from raw reads with MiGEC, and CDR3 positions were determined with MiXCR. Recombination models were inferred per individual with the repgenHMM and IGoR tools using an EM algorithm. The tcR package in R was used for shared clonotype analysis, with sharing normalized by the product of cloneset sizes. To study raw recombination free of thymic and clonal selection effects, out-of-frame nonproductive sequences were analyzed. TCRdb reprocessed the public reads (quality trimming at Q25 with fastp, clone calling with MiXCR) and kept in-frame beta chains. Under each unique CDR3 protein, matching rows form one entry showing the most common genes and DNA. These V and J calls rely on TCRdb rather than the paper's analysis. The sample yields over 550,000 distinct CDR3 sequences; roughly 7.1% were counted once. The ten largest clones add up to less than 2% of the sample.

These same data were also listed under a study on yellow fever vaccine responses in identical twins. Drawing on the second study: The T cell response to vaccination in identical twins was reported by the authors to appear partly convergent and partly personalized. In the study, vaccine-responding T cell clones were precisely tracked in identical twins.

In this chain, TRBV20-1 is recombined with TRBJ2-3; the D gene is perhaps TRBD1, from 6 matching bases. Sequenced: PBMCs. The receptor comes from a woman in her late teens or twenties in good health. The CDR3 loop reads CSAPRTQSAQGTQYF. In nucleotides, the sequence is TGCAGTGCTCCCCGAACTCAGTCGGCACAGGGTACGCAGTATTTT.